This TCR beta chain emerged from a study of naive and memory T cell subsets. This clonotype was recorded a few times. Four PCR rounds used nested alpha and beta constant region primers plus the SP2 primer. TCRdb re-called the 5' RACE reads through MiXCR, storing one row per CDR3 protein. The sample contains roughly 62,000 distinct CDR3 sequences, approximately 8.5% of which appear only once. An oligonucleotide containing a UMI was ligated to the 3' end of TCR cDNA. The ends were cut back, 4 bases at V and 7 bases at J, with 11 bases in the middle. This CDR3 comprises 13 residues. Germline V gene sequence: CDR1 LNHDA, CDR2 SQIVND (reference sequence).

The receptor was isolated from a female donor in good health. The rearrangement joins TRBV19 to TRBJ1-5, with a possible D match to TRBD1 (5 bases). In DNA, the CDR3 is TGTGCCAGTAGTAGCCAGGGAGCCCAGCCCCAGCATTTT. It encodes CASSSQGAQPQHF.